Listed here is a single T cell receptor beta chain. What it binds is not known. The data stem from a study of Ad26.COV2.S vaccination and SARS-CoV-2 variants. This CDR3 region has 15 residues. CDR1 SQVTM and CDR2 ANQGSEA come from the germline V gene. V dropped 4 bases and J dropped 0 bases, with 14 bases sitting between them. Study-wide points: Spike-specific TCR breadth was greater in vaccine than placebo recipients. Placebo and vaccine recipients had non-spike TCR breadth that was similar. An underestimation of total T cell responses may have resulted from the TCR breadth and depth analyses. Substantial breadth was reported for post-vaccination spike-specific CD8+ and CD4+ T cells.

Some clones are missing from TCRdb's copy, which holds only in-frame ones; the method was immunoSEQ multiplex PCR. Of roughly 150,000 clones in the sample, around 86% are singletons; the top ten hold approximately 5%. The chain employs TRBV29-1 and TRBJ2-3; D is perhaps TRBD1 or TRBD2 (5 bases each). This sequence originates from a human donor who had recovered from COVID-19. The sequencing here drew on peripheral blood, taken after recovery from COVID-19. CDR3 amino acids: CSVVPGAPSTDTQYF. The CDR3 nucleotides are TGCAGCGTTGTACCCGGGGCACCTAGCACAGATACGCAGTATTTT.